The 3 T cell receptor beta chains given below trace back to one sample, sequenced in a study of shared clonotypes between healthy human individuals. Profiled with immunoSEQ multiplex PCR; TCRdb holds only in-frame clones, not every one. The sample shows around 2,000,000 clones, more than 85% of them seen only once. It was CD45RO-negative cells, positively selected for CCR7, that made up naive CD8 cells, with terminally differentiated effector memory CD45RA+ cells excluded. Source material: naive CD8+ T cells from PBMCs. The source of these receptors is a man aged 18 to 35 in good health. Some clones in this sample may be carry-over from other donors' samples.

This sequence joins TRBV6-5 and TRBJ1-2; D perhaps matches TRBD1 (5 bases). Germline assignment: CDR1 MNHEY and CDR2 SVGAGI. Trimming shortened V by 0 bases and J by 8 bases, and 10 bases separated the two germline ends. CDR3 length equals 13 residues. CDR3 loop: CASSYSWGVGYTF. The CDR3 region has the DNA TGTGCCAGCAGTTACTCGTGGGGGGTCGGCTACACCTTC.

V and J are TRBV4-3 and TRBJ2-3; 8 bases map to TRBD2. The CDR3 covers 15 residues. Germline V CDR1 and CDR2: LGHNA, YSLEER. V gave up 4 bases and J gave up 1 base; unmatched junction bases: 4. The CDR3, as DNA: TGCGCCAGCAGCCGAGTAGCGGGACGCACAGATACGCAGTATTTT. This sequence encodes CASSRVAGRTDTQYF.

V is TRBV7-9 and J is TRBJ2-7, with 9 bases aligning to TRBD2. This CDR3 spans 15 amino acids. V dropped 5 bases and J dropped 5; count of bases not matched to a gene: 10. In germline, CDR1 is SEHNR, CDR2 FQNEAQ (reference sequence). The CDR3 region is CASSAVAGVFHEQYF. CDR3 coding DNA: TGTGCCAGCAGCGCCGTAGCGGGAGTCTTCCACGAGCAGTACTTC.